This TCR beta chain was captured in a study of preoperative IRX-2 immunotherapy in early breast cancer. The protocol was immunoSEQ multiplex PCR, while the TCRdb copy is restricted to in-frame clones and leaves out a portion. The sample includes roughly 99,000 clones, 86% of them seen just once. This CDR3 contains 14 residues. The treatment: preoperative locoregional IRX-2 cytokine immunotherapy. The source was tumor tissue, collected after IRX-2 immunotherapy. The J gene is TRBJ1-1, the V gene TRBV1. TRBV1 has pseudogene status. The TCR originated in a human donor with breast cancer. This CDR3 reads CASSQVPLNTEAFF. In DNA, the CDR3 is TGCGCCAGCAGCCAAGTACCCCTGAACACTGAAGCTTTCTTT.